The clone carrying this T cell receptor (beta chain) was seen only a few times. V was pared by 0 bases and J by 11 bases, with 5 bases of the junction left unmatched. This CDR3 has 14 amino acids. The V gene's germline CDR1 is LGHNA and CDR2 YNFKEQ. This sample stems from a study of human T cells and chemical hapten exposure. Time point: patch test 3, about 24 weeks after DPC sensitization. Stated treatment: therapeutic diphenylcyclopropenone sensitization with weekly scalp DPC. TCRdb re-called the RACE reads with MiXCR, one entry per CDR3 protein. The table has some 79,000 distinct CDR3 sequences, about 10% seen once.

J is TRBJ2-7 and V is TRBV4-2, with 12 bases identical to TRBD2. Here the sequenced sample was whole blood, taken in connection with sensitization to the hapten diphenylcyclopropenone (DPC). The sequence was collected from a woman between 50 and 59 years old with alopecia areata. Some clones in this sample may be carry-over from other donors' samples. This chain's CDR3 is CASSQERLAGGEYF. CDR3 in DNA: TGTGCCAGCAGCCAAGAACGGCTAGCGGGAGGGGAGTACTTC.